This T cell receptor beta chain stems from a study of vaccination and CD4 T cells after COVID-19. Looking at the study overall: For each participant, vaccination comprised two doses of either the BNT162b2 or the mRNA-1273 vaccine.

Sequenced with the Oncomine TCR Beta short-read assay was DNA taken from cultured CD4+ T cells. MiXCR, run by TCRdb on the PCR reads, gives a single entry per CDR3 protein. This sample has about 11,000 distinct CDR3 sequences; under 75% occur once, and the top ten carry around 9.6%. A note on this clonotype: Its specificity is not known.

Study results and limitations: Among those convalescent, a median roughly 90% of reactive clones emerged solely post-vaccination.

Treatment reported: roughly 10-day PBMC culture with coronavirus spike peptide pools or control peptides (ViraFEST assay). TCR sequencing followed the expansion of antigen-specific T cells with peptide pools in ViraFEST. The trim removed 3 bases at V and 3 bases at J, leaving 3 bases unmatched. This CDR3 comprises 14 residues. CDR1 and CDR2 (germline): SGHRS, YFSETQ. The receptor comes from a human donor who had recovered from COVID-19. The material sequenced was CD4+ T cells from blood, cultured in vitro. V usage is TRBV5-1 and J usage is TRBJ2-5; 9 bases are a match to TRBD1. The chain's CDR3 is CASSYRDREETQYF. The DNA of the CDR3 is TGCGCCAGCAGCTACCGGGACAGGGAAGAGACCCAGTACTTC.